This T cell receptor beta chain is from a study of blood T cells in healthy people across ages. Concerning this clonotype itself: Its antigen is unidentified.

Points from the study as a whole: The diversity estimates, figures obtained from one million T cells, were considered underestimates.

V was clipped by 6 bases and J by 6 bases, with 19 bases between them. The germline V gene has CDR1 DFQATT and CDR2 SNEGSKA (reference sequence). The CDR3 is 14 amino acids. The second PCR ran 7 to 11 cycles with a sample-barcoded 5' primer and J-beta primers. TCRdb itself ran the 5' RACE reads through MiXCR, one entry per CDR3 protein. Counted here are 800,000 to 1,000,000 distinct CDR3 sequences, roughly 52% occurring once; the ten biggest clones make up roughly 13%. Ten milliliters was the volume of peripheral blood drawn from each donor. This sequence joins TRBV20-1 and TRBJ2-3; D possibly uses TRBD1 or TRBD2 (5 bases each). This sequence was found in a man aged 25 to 40 in good health. The specimen sequenced was blood. CDR3 in amino acids: CSARPGTLGDTQYF. DNA of the CDR3: TGCAGTGCCAGACCCGGGACCCTCGGGGATACGCAGTATTTT.